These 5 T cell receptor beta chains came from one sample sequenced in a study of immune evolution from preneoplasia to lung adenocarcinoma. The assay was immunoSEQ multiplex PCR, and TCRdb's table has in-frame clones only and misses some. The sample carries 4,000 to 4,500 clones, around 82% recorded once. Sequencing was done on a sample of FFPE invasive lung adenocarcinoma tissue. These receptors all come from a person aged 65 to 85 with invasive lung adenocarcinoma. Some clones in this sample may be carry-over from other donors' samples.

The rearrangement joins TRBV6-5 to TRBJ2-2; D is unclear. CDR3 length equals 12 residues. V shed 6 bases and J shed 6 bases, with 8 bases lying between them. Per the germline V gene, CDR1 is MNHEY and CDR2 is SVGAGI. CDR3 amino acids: CASRSNAGELFF. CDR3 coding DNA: TGTGCCAGCAGAAGTAACGCCGGGGAGCTGTTTTTT.

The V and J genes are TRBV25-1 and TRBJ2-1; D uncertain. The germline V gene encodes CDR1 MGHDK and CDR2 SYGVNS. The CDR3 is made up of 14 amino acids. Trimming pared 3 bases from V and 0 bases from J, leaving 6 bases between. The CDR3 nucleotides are TGTGCCAGCAGTGATTGGCTCTCCTACAATGAGCAGTTCTTC. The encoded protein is CASSDWLSYNEQFF.

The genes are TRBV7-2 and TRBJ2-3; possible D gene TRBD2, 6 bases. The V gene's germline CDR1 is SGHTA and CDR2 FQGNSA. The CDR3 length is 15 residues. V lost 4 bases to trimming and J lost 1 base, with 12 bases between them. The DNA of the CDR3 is TGTGCCAGCAGCTCAGTGGGGGGAGGCACAGATACGCAGTATTTT. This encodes CASSSVGGGTDTQYF. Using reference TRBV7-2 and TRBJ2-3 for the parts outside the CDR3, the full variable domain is GAGVSQSPSNKVTEKGKDVELRCDPISGHTALYWYRQSLGQGLEFLIYFQGNSAPDKSGLPSDRFSAERTGGSVSTLTIQRTQQEDSAVYLCASSSVGGGTDTQYFGPGTRLTVL.

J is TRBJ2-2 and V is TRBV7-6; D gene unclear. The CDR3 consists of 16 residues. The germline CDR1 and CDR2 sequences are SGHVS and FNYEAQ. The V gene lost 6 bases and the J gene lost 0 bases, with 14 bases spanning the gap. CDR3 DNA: TGTGCCAGCAGTTCTCGGGTGGCGCCGAACACCGGGGAGCTGTTTTTT. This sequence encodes CASSSRVAPNTGELFF.

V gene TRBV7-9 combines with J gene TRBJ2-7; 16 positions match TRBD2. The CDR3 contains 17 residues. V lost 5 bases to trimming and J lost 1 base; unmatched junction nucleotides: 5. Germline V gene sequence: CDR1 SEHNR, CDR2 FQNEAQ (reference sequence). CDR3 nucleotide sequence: TGTGCCAGCAGCACCTCGGGACTAGCGGGAGGGTCCTACGAGCAGTACTTC. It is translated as CASSTSGLAGGSYEQYF.